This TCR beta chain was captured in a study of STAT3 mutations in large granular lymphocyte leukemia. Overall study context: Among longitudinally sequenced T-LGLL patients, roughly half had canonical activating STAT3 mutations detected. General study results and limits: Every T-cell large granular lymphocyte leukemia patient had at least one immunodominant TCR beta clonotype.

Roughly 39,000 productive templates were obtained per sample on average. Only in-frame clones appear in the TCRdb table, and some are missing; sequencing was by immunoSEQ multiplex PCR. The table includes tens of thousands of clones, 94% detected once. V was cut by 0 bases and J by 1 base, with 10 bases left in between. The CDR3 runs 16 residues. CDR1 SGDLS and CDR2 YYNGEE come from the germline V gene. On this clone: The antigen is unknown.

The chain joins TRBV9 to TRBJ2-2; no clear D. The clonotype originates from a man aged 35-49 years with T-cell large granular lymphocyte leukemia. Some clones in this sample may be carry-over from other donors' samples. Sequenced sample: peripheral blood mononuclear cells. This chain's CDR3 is CASSVGSQLNTGELFF. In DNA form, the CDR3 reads TGTGCCAGCAGCGTAGGATCCCAGTTGAACACCGGGGAGCTGTTTTTT.